The clone carrying this T cell receptor (beta chain) was picked up one time. The CDR3 spans 14 residues. V dropped 8 bases and J dropped 0 bases, with 13 bases sitting between them. From germline, CDR1 is MNHEY and CDR2 SVGAGI. The record originates from a study of blood T cell repertoires in COVID-19. The table came from immunoSEQ multiplex PCR; TCRdb's copy has only in-frame clones and leaves some out. The sample yields roughly 100,000 clones, around 90% seen once. This clonotype originated in a woman aged 65 to 85 with acute or convalescent COVID-19. The gene calls are TRBV6-5 and TRBJ1-1; D is unclear. The specimen sequenced was peripheral blood. The CDR3 DNA reads TGTGCCAGCGGAAGACAAGACCTGAACACTGAAGCTTTCTTT. Translation gives CASGRQDLNTEAFF.